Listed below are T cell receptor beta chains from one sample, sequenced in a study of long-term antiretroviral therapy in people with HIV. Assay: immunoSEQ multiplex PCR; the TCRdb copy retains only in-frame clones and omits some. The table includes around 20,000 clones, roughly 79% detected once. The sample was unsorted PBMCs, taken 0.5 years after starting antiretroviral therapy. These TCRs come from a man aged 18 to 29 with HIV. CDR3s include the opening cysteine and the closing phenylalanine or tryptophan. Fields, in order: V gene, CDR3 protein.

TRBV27,CASSLTATIYGYTF
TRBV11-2,CASSEYPRGTGNTIYF
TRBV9,CASSVGAGRDTEAFF
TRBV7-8,CASSSSSGGAWTGELFF
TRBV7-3,CASSSDGLYSPLHF
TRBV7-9,CASSLEGQPQHF
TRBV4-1,CASSQVNLGFTDTQYF
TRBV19,CASRNTDTQYF
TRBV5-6,CASSLGFSYEQYF
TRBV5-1,CASSLARAGTFLDEQFF
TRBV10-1,CASRPPTGIDYGYTF
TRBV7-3,CASSLIPENTEAFF
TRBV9,CASSVSGRASYEQYF
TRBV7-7,CASSLKGGKGDTQYF
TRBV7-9,CASSWDHTDGYTF
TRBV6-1,CASSEDGRGTDTQYF
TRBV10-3,CAISQLAGGSDEQFF
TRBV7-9,CASSRGQGSGGYTF
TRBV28,CASTPIPYNQPQHF
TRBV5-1,CASSLWGDRYNEGNTIYF
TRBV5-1,CASRPDSASLLKHQETQYF
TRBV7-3,CASSAGTGRAFF
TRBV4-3,CASSQDTSGDSYEQYF
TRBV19,CASSMGRTALEQYF
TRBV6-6,CASSPGDTEAFF
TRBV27,CASSRGTSEQFF
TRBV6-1,CASRSPQGRGQPQHF
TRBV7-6,CASSHRQGRGVNTIYF
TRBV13,CASSTGTGFGSPLHF
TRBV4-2,CASSQALAGAYEQYF
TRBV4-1,CASSQLYGQGAVNTEAFF
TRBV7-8,CASSLRQGENIQYF
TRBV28,CASNRDSSREQYF
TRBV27,CASSLSGMGANVLTF
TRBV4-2,CASSQVHRGASTEAFF
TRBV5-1,CASIGPGDYGEQFF
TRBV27,CASSLSRTTYEQYF
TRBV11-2,CASSLNGRGNEQFF
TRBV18,CASSPPGNTIYF
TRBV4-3,CASSQDLSGSGGELFF
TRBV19,CASPGPSSEAFF
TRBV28,CASSSLGYQETQYF
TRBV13,CASSLVVRDAAGGEYEQYF
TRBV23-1,CASLRGPPPRDTQYF